The rows below give T cell receptor beta chains drawn from one sample of a study of blood T cell repertoires in COVID-19. Clones were read by immunoSEQ multiplex PCR, and TCRdb kept only the in-frame ones, dropping some. Of 170,000 or so clones listed, more than 80% are singletons. Sequences were obtained from PBMCs or T cells enriched from blood (not recorded which). The source of these receptors is a man aged 40-55 years who had recovered from COVID-19. Both conserved end residues are part of each CDR3. D genes are given only for firm matches. Clone size, where shown, is once, few, many, or a class for clones that have expanded.

TRBV19	.	TRBJ2-7	.	CASSTGSGRDSLEQYF	TGTGCCAGTAGTACTGGCTCGGGCAGGGACTCCCTCGAGCAGTACTTC
TRBV12-5	.	TRBJ1-5	.	CASGLDHQPQHF	TGTGCTAGTGGTCTAGATCATCAGCCCCAGCATTTT
TRBV9	.	TRBJ2-3	.	CASSVAGVSTDTQYF	TGTGCCAGCAGCGTAGCGGGGGTTAGCACAGATACGCAGTATTTT
TRBV2	.	TRBJ2-3	.	CASRAPKADTQYF	TGTGCCAGCAGGGCACCCAAAGCGGATACGCAGTATTTT
TRBV11-2	.	TRBJ1-6	.	CASSLLSSYNSPLHF	TGTGCCAGCAGCCTCTTGAGCTCCTATAATTCACCCCTCCACTTT
TRBV7-2	.	TRBJ2-5	.	CASSIAGAQETQYF	TGTGCCAGCAGCATTGCGGGGGCCCAAGAGACCCAGTACTTC
TRBV10-2	.	TRBJ2-1	.	CASIGIGGEQFF	TGCGCCAGCATCGGGATAGGGGGTGAGCAGTTCTTC
TRBV10-2	.	TRBJ1-1	once	CATRRGRDTEAFF	TGCGCCACCCGGCGCGGGAGGGACACTGAAGCTTTCTTT
TRBV27	TRBD1	TRBJ2-7	.	CASRPLFTGDEQYF	TGTGCCAGCAGACCTCTTTTCACAGGGGACGAGCAGTACTTC
TRBV14	.	TRBJ1-2	.	CASSLAGTPNYGYTF	TGTGCCAGCAGCCTCGCCGGGACACCAAACTATGGCTACACCTTC
TRBV14	TRBD2	TRBJ2-1	.	CASHSSGGGPYNEQFF	TGTGCCAGCCATTCGTCCGGGGGGGGACCCTACAATGAGCAGTTCTTC
TRBV5-1	.	TRBJ1-6	.	CASSLGVGRAYNSPLHF	TGCGCCAGCAGCTTGGGGGTCGGGAGGGCCTATAATTCACCCCTCCACTTT
TRBV9	TRBD2	TRBJ2-2	.	CASSPSALAATGELFF	TGTGCCAGCAGCCCGAGCGCTCTAGCGGCCACCGGGGAGCTGTTTTTT
TRBV12-3/TRBV12-4	.	TRBJ2-7	.	CASSPGVEDEQYF	TGTGCCAGCAGTCCAGGGGTAGAAGACGAGCAGTACTTC
TRBV7-8	TRBD1	TRBJ2-5	.	CASSPLQQGAQETQYF	TGTGCCAGCAGCCCTCTGCAGCAGGGGGCACAAGAGACCCAGTACTTC
TRBV9	.	TRBJ1-5	.	CASSATVNQPQHF	TGTGCCAGCAGCGCGACAGTCAATCAGCCCCAGCATTTT
TRBV6-5	.	TRBJ2-7	.	CASSFTRVGEQYF	TGTGCCAGCAGTTTCACCAGGGTTGGCGAGCAGTACTTC
TRBV7-8	.	TRBJ1-1	.	CASSPLLVSGEGTEAFF	TGTGCCAGCAGCCCGCTTCTAGTATCAGGGGAAGGAACTGAAGCTTTCTTT
TRBV11-2	.	TRBJ1-4	.	CASSLGQPATNEKLFF	TGTGCCAGCAGCTTAGGACAGCCTGCAACTAATGAAAAACTGTTTTTT
TRBV7-6	TRBD1	TRBJ1-3	few	CASSLTGGDSGNTIYF	TGTGCCAGCAGCTTGACAGGGGGGGACTCTGGAAACACCATATATTTT
TRBV6-5	TRBD1	TRBJ1-1	.	CASSYRTGNTEAFF	TGTGCCAGCAGTTACCGGACAGGGAACACTGAAGCTTTCTTT
TRBV11-2	.	TRBJ1-2	.	CASSLDRRGGAGYTF	TGTGCCAGCAGCTTAGATCGGAGGGGGGGAGCTGGCTACACCTTC
TRBV6-5	.	TRBJ2-5	.	CASSYNIGGRETQYF	TGTGCCAGCAGCTATAATATCGGGGGGCGCGAGACCCAGTACTTC
TRBV29-1	.	TRBJ1-1	.	CSVALTGLDTEAFF	TGCAGCGTTGCCCTCACAGGGCTGGACACTGAAGCTTTCTTT
TRBV6-1	TRBD1	TRBJ1-6	.	CASSEAGDSRSLHF	TGTGCCAGCAGTGAAGCGGGGGACAGCAGGTCCCTCCACTTT
TRBV15	.	TRBJ1-2	many	CATSRDTSYGYTF	TGTGCCACCAGCAGAGATACCAGTTATGGCTACACCTTC
TRBV6-5	TRBD1	TRBJ2-7	.	CAGLVTGTGGAEQYF	TGTGCCGGCCTAGTGACCGGGACAGGGGGGGCCGAGCAGTACTTC
TRBV6-5	TRBD1	TRBJ1-1	.	CASRETGSAEAFF	TGTGCCAGCAGAGAGACAGGGTCGGCTGAAGCTTTCTTT
TRBV18	.	TRBJ2-7	.	CASSPTDEGVREQYF	TGTGCCAGCTCACCAACGGACGAGGGAGTGCGTGAGCAGTACTTC
TRBV2	.	TRBJ1-5	.	CASRIGQFDQPQHF	TGTGCCAGCAGGATCGGACAGTTTGATCAGCCCCAGCATTTT
TRBV28	.	TRBJ1-2	.	CASEANYGYTF	TGTGCCAGCGAAGCGAACTATGGCTACACCTTC
TRBV7-9	TRBD1	TRBJ1-2	.	CASSPQGARGYTF	TGTGCCAGCAGCCCTCAGGGGGCGAGGGGCTACACCTTC
TRBV25-1	.	TRBJ1-2	once	CASSEGAVYGYTF	TGTGCCAGCAGTGAAGGGGCAGTCTATGGCTACACCTTC
TRBV2	.	TRBJ2-2	.	CASSTGATGELFF	TGTGCCAGCAGTACGGGTGCGACCGGGGAGCTGTTTTTT
TRBV3-1/TRBV3-2	.	TRBJ1-1	.	CASIGVRNTEAFF	TGTGCCAGCATCGGGGTCCGTAACACTGAAGCTTTCTTT
TRBV19	.	TRBJ2-2	.	CASRQSGAGELFF	TGTGCCAGTAGACAGTCAGGGGCCGGGGAGCTGTTTTTT
TRBV30	TRBD1	TRBJ2-7	.	CAWTGQGATYEQYF	TGTGCCTGGACGGGACAGGGGGCGACCTACGAGCAGTACTTC
TRBV30	.	TRBJ2-7	few	CAFLSGPGGEQYF	TGTGCCTTCCTCAGCGGGCCGGGTGGCGAGCAGTACTTC
TRBV19	TRBD1	TRBJ1-5	.	CASKKNHRTGVNQPQHF	TGTGCCAGTAAGAAAAACCACCGGACAGGGGTGAATCAGCCCCAGCATTTT
TRBV29-1	TRBD1	TRBJ2-7	.	CSVARDRVDEQYF	TGCAGCGTTGCCCGGGACAGGGTAGACGAGCAGTACTTC
TRBV29-1	.	TRBJ1-1	.	CSVSGSAFF	TGCAGCGTTTCGGGGTCTGCTTTCTTT
TRBV28	.	TRBJ1-1	.	CATRTANTEAFF	TGTGCCACCAGGACAGCGAACACTGAAGCTTTCTTT
TRBV5-4	.	TRBJ2-7	.	CASSLGAGVYEQYF	TGTGCCAGCAGCTTAGGGGCAGGGGTCTACGAGCAGTACTTC
TRBV15	TRBD1	TRBJ2-7	.	CATNSDRGYEQYF	TGTGCCACCAATTCGGACAGGGGCTACGAGCAGTACTTC
TRBV24-1	TRBD1	TRBJ2-1	.	CATSGRPGQGVYEQFF	TGTGCCACCAGTGGTCGGCCGGGACAGGGTGTCTATGAGCAGTTCTTC
TRBV16	.	TRBJ1-2	.	CASSLGQVYTF	TGTGCCAGCAGCCTCGGACAAGTCTACACCTTC
TRBV29-1	.	TRBJ1-3	.	CSVTQGSGNTIYF	TGCAGCGTGACACAGGGCTCTGGAAACACCATATATTTT
TRBV3-1/TRBV3-2	TRBD2	TRBJ2-1	.	CASSRTSLRGNEQFF	TGTGCCAGCAGCCGGACTAGCCTCAGGGGCAATGAGCAGTTCTTC
TRBV28	.	TRBJ1-5	.	CASSPTRGQGSQPQHF	TGTGCCAGCAGTCCCACGCGTGGGCAGGGTAGCCAGCCCCAGCATTTT
TRBV11-2	TRBD2	TRBJ2-3	.	CASSLRLASGGTDTQYF	TGTGCCAGCAGCTTAAGACTCGCTAGCGGGGGCACAGATACGCAGTATTTT